This T cell receptor beta chain was found in a study of blood T cell repertoires in COVID-19. Methods used by the authors: For nucleated cells, counts were estimated from reference gene primer amplification. Measured with immunoSEQ multiplex PCR; TCRdb has only the in-frame clones, and not every one. The V and J calls and the clone size are those of that table, but D and trimming were determined from the DNA. The repertoire includes 110,000 to 150,000 clones, roughly 77% of them detected once, and 5% sits in the top ten. This clone was observed a single time. Recruited during active infection, patients (from Seattle) were subsequently followed longitudinally. V gave up 0 bases and J gave up 4 bases; unmatched junction bases: 10. CDR1 MNHEY and CDR2 SVGEGT come from the germline V gene. The CDR3 is 18 residues long.

The V gene is TRBV6-2 or TRBV6-3, the J gene TRBJ2-3, with 10 bases fitting TRBD2. The sequenced material came from peripheral blood. This receptor was obtained from a woman in her 70s with COVID-19, enrolled during active disease. The CDR3 loop reads CASSYSRRSGGRADTQYF. In DNA, the CDR3 is TGTGCCAGCAGTTACTCCCGGCGTAGCGGGGGGAGGGCAGATACGCAGTATTTT.